Listed here are 8 T cell receptor beta chains from one sample, sequenced in a study of early T cells in non-severe SARS-CoV-2 infection. TCRdb analysed the 5' RACE reads with MiXCR anew, one entry per CDR3 protein. The table has 50,000 to 60,000 distinct CDR3 sequences, about 7.1% seen once. The source was whole blood, collected at baseline. The source is an adult who was a healthcare worker with PCR-confirmed SARS-CoV-2 infection or an uninfected control (not recorded which).

This clonotype showed up just a few times. J is TRBJ1-2 and V is TRBV18, with TRBD1 as a possible D gene (5 bases). There are 15 residues in the CDR3. Germline CDR1 reads KGHSH; CDR2 reads LQKENI. Deletions cut 6 bases from V and 6 bases from J, with 20 bases between. The CDR3 DNA follows: TGTGCCAGCTCCGTCCGGGACCCTATGGGCAATGGCTACACCTTC. The encoded protein is CASSVRDPMGNGYTF.

This chain uses TRBV27 with TRBJ1-3; D not certain. The CDR3 is 14 residues long. Germline V gives CDR1 MNHEY, CDR2 SMNVEV (reference sequence). The V end lost 5 bases, the J end lost 8 bases, and 16 bases lay between the germline ends. The CDR3 is CASSRNRAADTIYF. Here the CDR3 DNA reads TGTGCCAGCAGTCGGAACAGAGCGGCGGACACCATATATTTT.

This clonotype was recorded many times. The chain has TRBV6-2 or TRBV6-3 and TRBJ2-1, with D perhaps matching TRBD1 or TRBD2 (5 bases each). V lost 6 bases and J lost 9, with 12 bases in between. CDR1 is MNHEY, CDR2 SVGEGT, per germline. This CDR3 contains 12 residues. CDR3 nucleotides: TGTGCCAGCAGCACCACTAGGGGTGAGCAGTTCTTC. It codes for CASSTTRGEQFF.

This clonotype was found many times. This sequence joins TRBV15 and TRBJ2-7; no firm D call. CDR1 and CDR2 from the germline V gene are LNHNV and YYDKDF (reference sequence). Deletions cut 0 bases from V and 5 bases from J, with 14 bases between. The CDR3 totals 15 residues. CDR3 nucleotides: TGTGCCACCAGCAGAGATCGAGGTGTGTGGAACGAGCAGTACTTC. The encoded protein is CATSRDRGVWNEQYF.

This clonotype was found many times. Here the CDR3 DNA reads TGCAGTGCTAAAAAGCGGGGGTTCACAGATACGCAGTATTTT. As protein: CSAKKRGFTDTQYF. The chain carries TRBV20-1 and TRBJ2-3, with TRBD2 matching over 8 bases. CDR1 is DFQATT, CDR2 SNEGSKA, per germline (reference sequence). The CDR3 has 14 amino acids. The trim removed 4 bases at V and 2 bases at J, leaving 5 bases unmatched.

This clonotype has at least ten counts. CDR3 in DNA: TGTGCCAGCAGCTTGGACTCAAACACCGGGGAGCTGTTTTTT. Its translation: CASSLDSNTGELFF. V gene TRBV5-4 combines with J gene TRBJ2-2, with D uncertain. Trimming stripped 0 bases from V and 2 bases from J, with 5 bases between. This CDR3 region has 14 residues. CDR1 SGHNT and CDR2 YYREEE come from the germline V gene (reference sequence).

V and J are TRBV2 and TRBJ2-5; 8 bases fit TRBD2. Per germline, CDR1 SNHLY and CDR2 FYNNEI. With 4 bases clipped from V and 4 bases from J, the junction kept 14 bases outside the gene matches. The CDR3 sequence is 17 residues long. The CDR3 here is CASSGPPDGGATETQYF. The CDR3 nucleotides read TGTGCCAGCAGTGGCCCCCCGGACGGGGGGGCTACAGAGACCCAGTACTTC.

This clonotype was recorded at least ten times. The rearrangement uses TRBV12-3 or TRBV12-4 and TRBJ1-4, with TRBD1 matching over 8 bases. With 6 bases clipped from V and 5 bases from J, the junction kept 23 bases outside the gene matches. The CDR3 totals 20 residues. The chain's CDR3 is CASRPDRGVIPPPPNEKLFF. Written as DNA, the CDR3 is TGTGCCAGCAGACCCGACAGGGGTGTTATCCCTCCCCCTCCCAATGAAAAACTGTTTTTT.